Following are 27 T cell receptor beta chains from one sample sequenced in a study of T cell repertoires in cytomegalovirus infection. Each CDR3 protein gets one entry after TCRdb re-called the reads with MiXCR. The table records about 360,000 distinct CDR3 sequences, around a third of them present only once. No cognate antigen is known for these TCRs. This sample comprised cultured PBMCs, obtained from culture after CMV antigen stimulation. The receptors originated from a human donor in good health (CMV status not recorded). Some clones in this sample may be carry-over from other donors' samples.

The table lists this clonotype with a few counts. The J gene is TRBJ1-5, the V gene TRBV4-1; D not certain. CDR3 size: 16 residues. CDR1 is MGHRA, CDR2 YSYEKL, per germline. V was clipped by 4 bases and J by 5 bases, with 18 bases between them. The CDR3 sequence: CASSLRMASPDQPQHF. Here the CDR3 DNA reads TGCGCCAGCAGCCTCCGGATGGCCAGCCCAGATCAGCCCCAGCATTTT.

This clonotype has more than one count but fewer than ten. The J gene is TRBJ2-5, the V gene TRBV7-2; D may correspond to TRBD1 or TRBD2 (5 bases each). V was clipped by 4 bases and J by 0 bases, with 15 bases between them. Germline loops: CDR1 SGHTA, CDR2 FQGNSA. The CDR3 has 16 residues. CDR3 DNA: TGTGCCAGCAGCTCCCGGGACCACCGATACCAAGAGACCCAGTACTTC. Protein product: CASSSRDHRYQETQYF. The complete variable domain, with remaining parts taken from reference TRBV7-2 and TRBJ2-5, reads GAGVSQSPSNKVTEKGKDVELRCDPISGHTALYWYRQSLGQGLEFLIYFQGNSAPDKSGLPSDRFSAERTGGSVSTLTIQRTQQEDSAVYLCASSSRDHRYQETQYFGPGTRLLVL.

The chain uses TRBV29-1 and TRBJ2-3; 7 nucleotides line up with TRBD1. V shed 1 base, J shed 6 bases, and the junction held 4 bases outside the gene matches. This CDR3 region has 13 residues. The germline V gene has CDR1 SQVTM and CDR2 ANQGSEA. CDR3 bases: TGCAGCGTTGAAGGTGGACAGGCCGATACGCAGTATTTT. Translated: CSVEGGQADTQYF.

The chain is built from TRBV5-1 and TRBJ2-7, with D tentatively TRBD2 (5 bases). V shed 0 bases and J shed 2 bases, with 9 bases lying between them. Germline V lookup: CDR1 SGHRS, CDR2 YFSETQ. CDR3 length: 14 amino acids. CDR3 loop: CASSLESGPYEQYF. In DNA form, the CDR3 reads TGCGCCAGCAGCTTGGAAAGCGGACCCTACGAGCAGTACTTC.

Ten or more counts support this clonotype. V gene TRBV12-3 or TRBV12-4 combines with J gene TRBJ2-7; 9 positions match TRBD1. With 2 bases clipped from V and 2 bases from J, the junction kept 7 bases outside the gene matches. This CDR3 comprises 16 residues. CDR3 region: CASSLRRDRVPYEQYV. The DNA of the CDR3 is TGTGCCAGCAGTTTACGCCGGGACAGGGTTCCCTACGAGCAGTACGTC.

The chain links TRBV5-4 to TRBJ2-1, with 8 bases fitting TRBD2. The CDR3 is 18 residues long. The germline CDR1 and CDR2 sequences are SGHNT and YYREEE (reference sequence). Trimming at V came to 4 bases and at J to 6 bases, leaving 18 bases not matched to a gene. The CDR3 DNA reads as TGTGCCAGCAGCCGAAGTTCCACGGGGGGGGGCGCCCCCAATGAGCAGTTCTTC. Residues: CASSRSSTGGGAPNEQFF.

The rearrangement uses TRBV12-3 or TRBV12-4 and TRBJ2-1; 12 nucleotides align to TRBD2. CDR3 length equals 16 residues. V lost 6 bases, J lost 8 bases, and 11 bases stayed unmatched. In nucleotides, the CDR3 is TGTGCCAGCAGCGGGGAGACTAGCGGGAGCCTACATGAGCAGTTCTTC. As protein: CASSGETSGSLHEQFF.

The sample holds a few counts of this clonotype. J is TRBJ2-5 and V is TRBV5-1, with TRBD1 matching 7 bases. This CDR3 has 15 residues. Germline V gene sequence: CDR1 SGHRS, CDR2 YFSETQ. The junction had 7 bases not matched to a gene; V was cut back by 3 bases and J by 2 bases. The CDR3 loop reads CASSSGTGVQETQYF. In DNA, the CDR3 is TGCGCCAGCAGCTCCGGAACAGGGGTGCAAGAGACCCAGTACTTC.

The chain uses TRBV11-1 and TRBJ2-1; 9 bases are a match to TRBD2. Germline CDR1 reads SGHAT; CDR2 reads FQDESV (reference sequence). This CDR3 is 15 amino acids long. V lost 6 bases and J lost 12; bases outside the gene matches: 15. The CDR3: CASRQSLAGHAGQFF. The CDR3 DNA is TGTGCCAGCAGGCAATCACTAGCGGGCCACGCGGGGCAGTTCTTC.

This clonotype was recorded many times. This chain uses TRBV7-6 with TRBJ1-3; D is uncertain. Germline lookup yields CDR1 SGHVS and CDR2 FNYEAQ. The CDR3 is 14 residues long. V lost 0 bases and J lost 0, with 3 bases in between. The CDR3 coding sequence is TGTGCCAGCAGCTTAGCCGGCTCTGGAAACACCATATATTTT. The encoded protein is CASSLAGSGNTIYF.

V gene TRBV19 combines with J gene TRBJ2-7, with 9 bases matching TRBD2. Looked up from germline, CDR1 is LNHDA and CDR2 is SQIVND (reference sequence). This CDR3 is built from 18 residues. The trim removed 3 bases at V and 2 bases at J, leaving 14 bases unmatched. CDR3 coding DNA: TGTGCCAGTAGTATTAAACTCCCAGTAGCGGGAGTCCCCTACGAGCAGTACTTC. It translates to CASSIKLPVAGVPYEQYF.

CDR3 in amino acids: CASSGHSGANVLTF. The CDR3 region has the DNA TGTGCCAGCAGCGGACACTCTGGGGCCAACGTCCTGACTTTC. This chain connects TRBV7-3 to TRBJ2-6, with TRBD1 as a possible D gene (5 bases). The germline CDR1 and CDR2 sequences are SGHTA and FQGTGA. Trimming cost V 5 bases and J 0 bases, with 5 bases left between them. This CDR3 contains 14 residues.

The chain employs TRBV27 and TRBJ1-4; D not certain. The CDR3 runs 15 residues. CDR1 is MNHEY and CDR2 is SMNVEV in the germline V gene (reference sequence). With 2 bases removed from V and 4 bases from J, the gap between germline ends came to 11 bases. CDR3 bases: TGTGCCAGCAGTTTACTGGCAGCTCGTAATGAAAAACTGTTTTTT. Translating gives CASSLLAARNEKLFF.

This chain uses TRBV7-2 with TRBJ2-3; tentative D call: TRBD2 (5 bases). CDR1 and CDR2 from the germline V gene are SGHTA and FQGNSA. The germline V and J ends were trimmed by 4 bases and 3 bases, with 11 bases remaining between them. CDR3 size: 14 residues. CDR3 nucleotide sequence: TGTGCCAGCAGCTCCGGACTGGAAACAGATACGCAGTATTTT. This encodes CASSSGLETDTQYF.

The chain links TRBV5-5 to TRBJ2-3, with D possibly TRBD2 on 6 matching bases. The CDR3 totals 13 residues. V lost 1 base, J lost 4 bases, and 7 bases lay in between. CDR1 is SGHKS, CDR2 YYEKEE, per germline (reference sequence). The CDR3 coding sequence is TGTGCCAGCAGCTTGTGGGACTCAGATACGCAGTATTTT. It codes for CASSLWDSDTQYF. The complete variable domain, with remaining parts taken from reference TRBV5-5 and TRBJ2-3, reads DAGVTQSPTHLIKTRGQQVTLRCSPISGHKSVSWYQQVLGQGPQFIFQYYEKEERGRGNFPDRFSARQFPNYSSELNVNALLLGDSALYLCASSLWDSDTQYFGPGTRLTVL.

This chain uses TRBV29-1 with TRBJ2-1; 8 bases map to TRBD2. CDR1 is SQVTM, CDR2 ANQGSEA, per germline. V lost 7 bases, J lost 1 base, and 9 bases stayed unmatched. This CDR3 spans 15 amino acids. CDR3 loop: CSAKLAEGSYNEQFF. CDR3 nucleotides: TGCAGCGCAAAACTAGCGGAAGGATCCTACAATGAGCAGTTCTTC.

This clonotype was detected a few times. The genes are TRBV19 and TRBJ2-1; 8 bases are shared with TRBD1. The germline V gene has CDR1 LNHDA and CDR2 SQIVND (reference sequence). V gave up 5 bases and J gave up 0 bases; unmatched junction bases: 12. This CDR3 is 18 amino acids long. The CDR3 region has the DNA TGTGCCAGTAGTTGGGACAGGTCGTCCTCAAACTCCTACAATGAGCAGTTCTTC. This translates into CASSWDRSSSNSYNEQFF.

This clonotype has more than one count but fewer than ten. At one end the junction does not follow the germline gene, possibly because of a read error. V is TRBV7-7 and J is TRBJ2-2, with 8 bases aligning to TRBD2. The CDR3 runs to 18 residues. Germline loops: CDR1 SSHAT, CDR2 FNYEAQ (reference sequence). The CDR3 region is CASSFLSAGGSGTGELFF. The CDR3 DNA is TGTGCTAGCAGCTTCCTCTCGGCGGGGGGCTCTGGCACCGGGGAGCTGTTTTTT.

This clonotype was counted ten times or more. This rearrangement joins TRBV7-2 to TRBJ1-5, with TRBD1 matching over 9 bases. Germline assignment: CDR1 SGHTA and CDR2 FQGNSA. This CDR3 spans 16 amino acids. J was trimmed by 2 bases and V by 0 bases; bases with no gene match: 2. The CDR3 bases are TGTGCCAGCAGCTTAGCCGGGACAGGGCGCAATCAGCCCCAGCATTTT. It specifies CASSLAGTGRNQPQHF.

This clonotype occurred many times. V gene TRBV7-2 combines with J gene TRBJ2-3, with 10 bases fitting TRBD2. V dropped 1 base and J dropped 1; count of bases not matched to a gene: 2. Germline lookup yields CDR1 SGHTA and CDR2 FQGNSA. This CDR3 region has 16 residues. CDR3 residues: CASSLDTSGGTDTQYF. In nucleotides, the CDR3 is TGTGCCAGCAGCTTAGATACTAGCGGGGGCACAGATACGCAGTATTTT.

In this sample, this clonotype turned up a few times. This chain joins TRBV19 and TRBJ1-3; 7 bases align to TRBD1. V gave up 5 bases and J gave up 0 bases; unmatched junction bases: 10. The CDR3 sequence is 17 residues long. Germline V lookup: CDR1 LNHDA, CDR2 SQIVND (reference sequence). The CDR3 loop reads CASSLGTARLSGNTIYF. The DNA of the CDR3 is TGTGCCAGTAGTCTCGGGACAGCTAGACTCTCTGGAAACACCATATATTTT.

The CDR3 coding sequence is TGTGCCAGCAGTAATAACATGGTAAGGAACACTGAAGCTTTCTTT. Its protein product is CASSNNMVRNTEAFF. This sequence joins TRBV6-2 or TRBV6-3 and TRBJ1-1; unclear D gene. V lost 5 bases, J lost 1 base, and 14 bases lay in between. Germline V gene sequence: CDR1 MNHEY, CDR2 SVGEGT. CDR3 size: 15 residues.

The J gene is TRBJ2-5, the V gene TRBV29-1, with D tentatively TRBD1 (7 bases). This CDR3 contains 12 residues. Germline-derived CDR1 and CDR2 are SQVTM and ANQGSEA. Between the trimmed V and J ends, which lost 7 bases and 2 bases, there was a span of 11 bases. The CDR3 sequence is CSASGGQETQYF. The CDR3, as DNA: TGCAGCGCTTCAGGGGGGCAAGAGACCCAGTACTTC.

In DNA, the CDR3 is TGCGCCAGCAGTCTCACCAACGTATTTAGCCCCTACGAGCAGTACTTC. Its translation: CASSLTNVFSPYEQYF. This sequence joins TRBV4-1 and TRBJ2-7; the D is unclear. The CDR3 runs to 16 residues. Per germline, CDR1 MGHRA and CDR2 YSYEKL. Trimming shortened V by 6 bases and J by 2 bases, and 20 bases separated the two germline ends.

Turning to this clonotype: The conserved closing phenylalanine or tryptophan is absent in this CDR3, likely reflecting a read error. Because the CDR3's place on the DNA is in doubt, the DNA is left out and the CDR3 is given as listed by TCRdb. V usage is TRBV7-2 and J usage is TRBJ2-5; the table's TRBD1 call for D was not verified on the DNA. The CDR3 contains 14 residues when both ends are counted. Germline-derived CDR1 and CDR2 are SGHTA and FQGNSA. The CDR3 loop reads CASSLVVMAQYEYL.

The chain employs TRBV19 and TRBJ2-7, with D maybe TRBD2 (5 bases). This CDR3 contains 13 residues. Looked up from germline, CDR1 is LNHDA and CDR2 is SQIVND (reference sequence). V dropped 5 bases and J dropped 4 bases, with 12 bases sitting between them. For the CDR3, the DNA is TGTGCCAGTAGTGGAGAGGGAAGGTACGAGCAGTACTTC. It specifies CASSGEGRYEQYF.

This clonotype was observed a few times. This chain uses TRBV11-3 with TRBJ2-1, with unresolved D. Deletions cut 3 bases from V and 8 bases from J, with 11 bases between. Looked up from germline, CDR1 is SGHNT and CDR2 is YENEEA. The CDR3 is 13 amino acids. The CDR3, as DNA: TGTGCCAGCAGCTTTCGCTTTATGGATGAGCAGTTCTTC. Translated, it gives CASSFRFMDEQFF.